Given below is one TCR beta chain in context. The antigen is not known. This specimen comes from a study of blood T cells in healthy people across ages. Regarding the study as a whole: The percentage of naive T cells correlated strongly with TCR beta diversity. Older age went with lower TCR beta diversity per million T cells, in a roughly linear way.

The CDR3 loop spans 15 amino acids. Germline V gene lookup returns CDR1 SQVTM and CDR2 ANQGSEA. A second about 6 to 12 cycle PCR used barcoded and J-beta primers. The authors tagged each cDNA molecule using a template-switch adaptor with 12 random nucleotides. MiXCR, applied by TCRdb to the 5' RACE reads, yields one record per CDR3 protein. The repertoire includes some 690,000 distinct CDR3 sequences, 22% of them detected once, and around a fifth sits in the top ten. Researchers collected about 9.6 milliliters of peripheral blood from every single donor. What was sequenced was blood. This sequence was found in a man aged 70 or older in good health. The gene calls are TRBV29-1 and TRBJ2-3; D not resolved. Near its end, the DNA agrees better with TRBJ1-5, so the J call may be wrong. The CDR3 region is CSVRPWSGNTDTQHF. CDR3 DNA sequence: TGCAGCGTCCGACCTTGGAGCGGAAACACAGATACGCAGCATTTT.